The 25 T cell receptor beta chains in this list originate from one sample, sequenced in a study of molecular identifiers for immune sequencing clone quantification. A single record per CDR3 protein comes from TCRdb applying MiXCR to the PCR reads. The sample lists tens of thousands of distinct CDR3 sequences; roughly 23% were seen once. The material sequenced was naive CD8+ T cells from blood, with Jurkat cell RNA spiked in. Regarding subset: FACS-sorted CD8+CD4-CCR7+CD45RA+ naive T cells. These receptors all stem from a human donor in good health. Some libraries in this study had Jurkat cell RNA spiked in.

This clonotype came up a few times. The chain combines TRBV13 with TRBJ1-1; D is uncertain. The germline V gene has CDR1 PRHDT and CDR2 FYEKMQ (reference sequence). CDR3 length equals 15 residues. V was trimmed by 5 bases and J by 0 bases, leaving 13 bases between them. The CDR3 sequence is CASSPFGTMNTEAFF. The CDR3 DNA sequence: TGTGCCAGCAGCCCATTTGGTACCATGAACACTGAAGCTTTCTTT.

In its sample, this clonotype was seen many times. V usage is TRBV30 and J usage is TRBJ2-3, with TRBD2 matching over 15 bases. The CDR3 loop spans 16 amino acids. With V trimmed by 5 bases and J by 5 bases, 8 bases remained unmatched. Germline V gene data show CDR1 as GTSNPN and CDR2 as SVGIG (reference sequence). Here the CDR3 reads CAWCTGTSGRLDTQYF. The CDR3 DNA is TGTGCCTGGTGTACCGGGACTAGCGGGAGGTTAGATACGCAGTATTTT.

This clonotype has a count of ten or more. In DNA, the CDR3 is TGCGCCAGCAGCCCCCTGGCGGGGGCAGATACGCAGTATTTT. As protein: CASSPLAGADTQYF. The J gene is TRBJ2-3, the V gene TRBV5-1; 7 positions match TRBD2. V lost 4 bases, J lost 4 bases, and 6 bases stayed unmatched. This CDR3 has 14 amino acids. The V gene's germline CDR1 is SGHRS and CDR2 YFSETQ.

This chain uses TRBV6-2 or TRBV6-3 with TRBJ2-7; 7 bases align to TRBD1. This CDR3 has 14 amino acids. CDR1 MNHEY and CDR2 SVGEGT come from the germline V gene. V shed 7 bases and J 4 bases; nucleotides not matched to a gene: 10. The CDR3 region is CASTAVGQAYEQYF. CDR3 coding DNA: TGTGCCAGCACCGCCGTTGGACAGGCATACGAGCAGTACTTC.

Concerning this clonotype itself: This may come from a read error, since a much larger clone is one base off. This chain uses TRBV29-1 with TRBJ1-2, with D unclear. Per the germline V gene, CDR1 is SQVTM and CDR2 is ANQGSEA. The CDR3 is 11 residues long. V shed 8 bases and J shed 7 bases, with 14 bases lying between them. CDR3 residues: CSLLEGTGYTF. CDR3 coding DNA: TGCAGCCTGTTGGAGGGAACTGGCTACACCTTC.

This clonotype was observed at least ten times. The genes are TRBV6-2 or TRBV6-3 and TRBJ2-3, with D possibly matching TRBD2 (6 bases). With 7 bases removed from V and 1 base from J, the gap between germline ends came to 9 bases. The CDR3 consists of 13 residues. CDR1 is MNHEY, CDR2 SVGEGT, per germline. The CDR3 DNA follows: TGTGCCAGCACGGAGGGGCGCACAGATACGCAGTATTTT. Encoded protein: CASTEGRTDTQYF.

This clonotype was observed many times. CDR3 sequence reads: CASSSTGWDEKLFF. CDR3 sequence (DNA): TGTGCCAGCTCCTCGACAGGCTGGGATGAAAAACTGTTTTTT. J is TRBJ1-4 and V is TRBV7-2; tentative D call: TRBD1 (6 bases). From germline, CDR1 is SGHTA and CDR2 FQGNSA. V was trimmed by 8 bases and J by 6 bases, leaving 16 bases between them. The length of the CDR3 is 14 residues.

As regards this clonotype: A read error may be the cause here, since a much bigger clone is one base away. The chain employs TRBV5-4 and TRBJ2-6; perhaps TRBD2 as D (5 bases). The length of the CDR3 is 15 residues. Germline V gene lookup returns CDR1 SGHNT and CDR2 YYREEE (reference sequence). V was trimmed by 2 bases and J by 4 bases, leaving 10 bases between them. The CDR3 loop is CASSFGGGGANVLTF. CDR3 bases: TGTGCCAGCAGCTTCGGAGGTGGAGGGGCCAACGTCCTGACTTTC.

As regards this clonotype: A read error is possible here, since a much larger clone lies one base away. In DNA, the CDR3 is TGTGCCAGTAGCTTTCGTCCGGCTAGCGGGAGCCACGAGCAGTACTTC. Its protein is CASSFRPASGSHEQYF. The rearrangement joins TRBV19 to TRBJ2-7; TRBD2 aligns across 10 bases. CDR3 length: 16 amino acids. The ends lost 6 bases at V and 5 bases at J; junction bases unmatched: 13. CDR1 and CDR2 (germline): LNHDA, SQIVND (reference sequence).

In its sample, this clonotype was seen many times. The chain uses TRBV7-2 and TRBJ2-7; TRBD1 matches 8 bases. The CDR3 has 14 residues. Germline assignment: CDR1 SGHTA and CDR2 FQGNSA. The J segment lost 3 bases and the V segment lost 5 bases, leaving 6 bases of the junction unmatched. Here the CDR3 reads CASSNDRGYYEQYF. The CDR3 DNA sequence: TGTGCCAGCAGCAACGACAGGGGTTACTACGAGCAGTACTTC.

Note on this clonotype: Since a much larger clone is just one base distant, this may be a read error. This chain joins TRBV7-9 and TRBJ2-7, with D possibly matching TRBD1 (6 bases). The length of the CDR3 is 15 residues. Germline values: CDR1 SEHNR, CDR2 FQNEAQ (reference sequence). In DNA form, the CDR3 reads TGTGCCAGCAGCTTTACGGGACAAAGATCCTGCGAGCAGTACTTC. It is translated as CASSFTGQRSCEQYF.

This clonotype was observed at least ten times. The chain joins TRBV6-6 to TRBJ2-6; 7 nucleotides align to TRBD1. The V gene end was trimmed by 10 bases and the J gene end by 3 bases; junction bases not matched to a gene: 15. Per the germline V gene, CDR1 is MNHNY and CDR2 is SVGAGI (reference sequence). The CDR3 runs 17 residues. CDR3 DNA sequence: TGTGCCACAAAAACAGGGGTACTTGGGGGTGGGGCCAACGTCCTGACTTTC. Amino acid sequence: CATKTGVLGGGANVLTF.

In this sample, this clonotype turned up many times. The CDR3 bases are TGCGCCAGCAGCCCGGTATTGGGCGCACAGCTTTCCTACGAGCAGTACTTC. Amino acid sequence: CASSPVLGAQLSYEQYF. This sequence joins TRBV4-3 and TRBJ2-7, with D unresolved. V shed 4 bases and J shed 1 base, with 20 bases lying between them. Germline V lookup: CDR1 LGHNA, CDR2 YSLEER. This CDR3 region has 17 residues.

Worth noting for this clonotype: This may be a read error, as it is one base from a much larger clone. J is TRBJ2-5 and V is TRBV19; D gene uncertain. Germline lookup yields CDR1 LNHDA and CDR2 SQIVND (reference sequence). V was pared by 10 bases and J by 0 bases, with 12 bases between. The CDR3 totals 13 residues. CDR3 in DNA: TGTGCCAATAGAAGCAGGTACCAAGAGACCCAGTACTTC. Translated: CANRSRYQETQYF.

This clonotype was seen at least ten times. The chain joins TRBV6-2 or TRBV6-3 to TRBJ2-7; no clear D. V lost 5 bases to trimming and J lost 0 bases, with 8 bases between them. The CDR3 spans 13 residues. Germline loops: CDR1 MNHEY, CDR2 SVGEGT. Written as DNA, the CDR3 is TGTGCCAGCAGTGGACCACTCTCCTACGAGCAGTACTTC. Amino acids: CASSGPLSYEQYF.

In this sample, this clonotype turned up many times. The chain carries TRBV29-1 and TRBJ2-1, with TRBD1 as a possible D gene (5 bases). CDR1 SQVTM and CDR2 ANQGSEA come from the germline V gene. V was trimmed by 4 bases and J by 3 bases, leaving 13 bases between them. CDR3 length: 14 amino acids. CDR3 region: CSVGPTENYNEQFF. The CDR3 DNA sequence: TGCAGCGTTGGCCCGACAGAAAACTACAATGAGCAGTTCTTC.

CDR3 sequence: CASSLPDRESYEQYF. DNA of the CDR3: TGTGCCAGCAGCTTACCCGACAGGGAGTCCTACGAGCAGTACTTC. The chain couples TRBV5-5 to TRBJ2-7; 7 positions match TRBD1. This CDR3 has 15 residues. The V and J ends lost 2 bases and 1 base, in that order; junction bases with no gene match: 6. CDR1 and CDR2 from the germline V gene are SGHKS and YYEKEE (reference sequence).

This clonotype was seen only a few times. A much bigger clone sits one base away, suggesting this may be a read error. DNA of the CDR3: TGTGCCAGCAGTTACCTGACGTTTACCGAGGAGCTGTTTTTT. Protein sequence: CASSYLTFTEELFF. The chain joins TRBV6-5 to TRBJ2-2; D gene ambiguous. The germline V gene encodes CDR1 MNHEY and CDR2 SVGAGI. The CDR3 spans 14 residues.

This clonotype has ten or more counts. This chain connects TRBV4-1 to TRBJ1-5; no definite D call. CDR1 is MGHRA and CDR2 is YSYEKL in the germline V gene. The CDR3 has 15 residues. The V and J ends lost 1 base and 1 base respectively, with 8 bases between them. CDR3 sequence: CASSQVAGSNQPQHF. The DNA of the CDR3 is TGCGCCAGCAGCCAAGTGGCCGGGAGCAATCAGCCCCAGCATTTT.

In this sample, this clonotype turned up many times. The CDR3 spells CASSPTGTDNEKLFF. The CDR3, as DNA: TGTGCCAGCTCGCCCACCGGGACTGATAATGAAAAACTGTTTTTT. The chain uses TRBV18 and TRBJ1-4; the D gene is possibly TRBD1 (5 bases). This CDR3 has 15 amino acids. V dropped 6 bases and J dropped 4 bases, with 15 bases sitting between them. CDR1 is KGHSH, CDR2 LQKENI, per germline.

The sample holds many counts of this clonotype. CDR3: CASSTYSIVIAGTDTQYF. The DNA for the CDR3 is TGTGCCAGCAGCACCTACTCCATAGTAATAGCTGGCACAGATACGCAGTATTTT. This chain connects TRBV11-2 to TRBJ2-3; D unresolved. CDR3 length: 18 residues. Germline V gene sequence: CDR1 SGHAT, CDR2 FQNNGV. The V gene lost 5 bases and the J gene lost 1 base, with 22 bases spanning the gap.

This clonotype was seen at least ten times. V and J are TRBV6-2 or TRBV6-3 and TRBJ2-3; unclear D gene. The ends were cut back, 2 bases at V and 6 bases at J, with 6 bases in the middle. The CDR3 consists of 12 residues. From germline, CDR1 is MNHEY and CDR2 SVGEGT. The CDR3 coding sequence is TGTGCCAGCAGTTACGCTCGGGATACGCAGTATTTT. Translating gives CASSYARDTQYF.

Remarks on this clonotype: A much larger clone differs by one base, so this may be a read error. The J gene is TRBJ2-1, the V gene TRBV29-1, with 9 nucleotides matching TRBD2. CDR1 and CDR2 from the germline V gene are SQVTM and ANQGSEA. Germline trimming cut 3 bases from V and 9 bases from J; bases unmatched to any gene: 15. This CDR3 has 16 amino acids. The chain's CDR3 is CSVDPPSGIEQGEQFF. The CDR3, as DNA: TGCAGCGTTGACCCCCCTAGCGGGATAGAACAGGGTGAGCAGTTCTTC.

The V call is TRBV19, the J call TRBJ1-1; D uncertain. The CDR3 totals 12 residues. Trimming left V 5 bases short and J 6 bases short, with 10 bases between. The germline CDR1 and CDR2 sequences are LNHDA and SQIVND (reference sequence). The CDR3 DNA reads TGTGCCAGTAGTCTTGGAAGCGCTGAAGCTTTCTTT. This codes for CASSLGSAEAFF.

With regard to this clonotype: A read error is possible here, since a much larger clone lies one base away. V is TRBV7-2 and J is TRBJ2-7; 8 nucleotides align to TRBD2. V dropped 2 bases and J dropped 6; count of bases not matched to a gene: 12. This CDR3 is built from 16 residues. Looked up from germline, CDR1 is SGHTA and CDR2 is FQGNSA. CDR3: CASSLIAGRVRSEQYF. CDR3 sequence (DNA): TGTGCCAGCAGCTTAATCGCCGGGAGGGTAAGAAGCGAGCAGTACTTC.